Each of the 10 T cell receptor beta chains below was sequenced from the same sample in a study of identical twins. Each CDR3 protein is one row after TCRdb ran MiXCR on the 5' RACE reads. The repertoire holds 650,000 to 800,000 distinct CDR3 sequences, with more than 6.5% as singletons. A further study also used this sample, focusing on yellow fever vaccine responses in identical twins.

Input material: PBMCs. Receptor source: a woman in her late teens or twenties in good health.

This clonotype was observed a handful of times. The V call is TRBV6-5, the J call TRBJ2-7; D is undetermined. The CDR3 has 12 amino acids. The germline V gene has CDR1 MNHEY and CDR2 SVGAGI. The ends were cut back, 6 bases at V and 3 bases at J, with 9 bases in the middle. The DNA of the CDR3 is TGTGCCAGCAGGAGGAGTGACTACGAGCAGTACTTC. As protein: CASRRSDYEQYF.

The chain carries TRBV20-1 and TRBJ1-6, with D maybe TRBD1 (6 bases). This CDR3 contains 16 residues. V shed 3 bases and J shed 9 bases, with 21 bases lying between them. From germline, CDR1 is DFQATT and CDR2 SNEGSKA (reference sequence). In nucleotides, the CDR3 is TGCAGTGCTAGCTGGCAGGGGACAAGCGGAGGTTCACCCCTCCACTTT. Encoded protein: CSASWQGTSGGSPLHF.

This chain links TRBV28 with TRBJ2-7; D not certain. The V end lost 2 bases, the J end lost 6 bases, and 8 bases lay between the germline ends. The CDR3 sequence is 12 residues long. The germline V gene has CDR1 MDHEN and CDR2 SYDVKM. The DNA of the CDR3 is TGTGCCAGCAGTTTAATACTGAGCGAGCAGTACTTC. As protein: CASSLILSEQYF.

The DNA for the CDR3 is TGTGCCAGCAGCTTCGCAAGGTTCGGGTACCAAGAGACCCAGTACTTC. Amino acid sequence: CASSFARFGYQETQYF. The V and J genes are TRBV7-2 and TRBJ2-5; D is uncertain. In germline, CDR1 is SGHTA, CDR2 FQGNSA. The CDR3 runs to 16 residues. Trimming stripped 3 bases from V and 0 bases from J, with 14 bases between.

The rearrangement joins TRBV28 to TRBJ2-5; 8 bases match TRBD2. Germline-derived CDR1 and CDR2 are MDHEN and SYDVKM. V was clipped by 7 bases and J by 9 bases; unmatched bases: 19. The CDR3 runs 16 residues. CDR3 sequence: CASNLSGTRSNLAQYF. The CDR3 nucleotides read TGTGCCAGCAACCTATCGGGGACTAGAAGTAATTTGGCCCAGTACTTC.

This clonotype was recorded many times. The V call is TRBV29-1, the J call TRBJ1-5; a weak D match, TRBD1 (6 bases). The CDR3 totals 13 residues. V lost 1 base and J 4 bases, leaving 8 bases between the germline ends. CDR1 is SQVTM, CDR2 ANQGSEA, per germline. In DNA form, the CDR3 reads TGCAGCGTTGAAGTGGACAGAAATCAGCCCCAGCATTTT. It encodes CSVEVDRNQPQHF.

The chain combines TRBV20-1 with TRBJ1-5; a weak D match, TRBD1 (6 bases). The CDR3 extends over 15 amino acids. Germline lookup yields CDR1 DFQATT and CDR2 SNEGSKA (reference sequence). The V and J ends lost 2 bases and 1 base respectively, with 12 bases between them. CDR3 sequence reads: CSARTPGASNQPQHF. CDR3 nucleotide sequence: TGCAGTGCTAGAACTCCGGGGGCCAGCAATCAGCCCCAGCATTTT.

This clonotype has only a few counts. The chain combines TRBV28 with TRBJ2-3; D might be TRBD1 (5 bases). This CDR3 has 12 residues. CDR1 and CDR2 from the germline V gene are MDHEN and SYDVKM. V was shortened by 10 bases and J by 4 bases, with 12 bases between the two germline ends. CDR3 coding DNA: TGTGCCATAACAGGACCCGCAGATACGCAGTATTTT. Protein product: CAITGPADTQYF.

The gene calls are TRBV3-1 and TRBJ2-7; weak D call: TRBD2 (5 bases). The CDR3 totals 15 residues. Germline V lookup: CDR1 LGHDT, CDR2 YNNKEL (reference sequence). V lost 3 bases and J 4 bases, leaving 16 bases between the germline ends. DNA of the CDR3: TGTGCCAGCAGCCAGGGCAGTGGCGGGCCTTACGAGCAGTACTTC. Translation gives CASSQGSGGPYEQYF.

J is TRBJ2-3 and V is TRBV5-1, with TRBD2 identical over 8 bases. The ends lost 7 bases at V and 4 bases at J; junction bases unmatched: 14. The germline V gene has CDR1 SGHRS and CDR2 YFSETQ. This CDR3 has 16 residues. CDR3 coding DNA: TGCGCCAGCGCGTTCCCCCTGGCGGGAGGAGCAGATACGCAGTATTTT. Encoded protein: CASAFPLAGGADTQYF.